Given below is one TCR beta chain in context. What it recognizes is unknown. Trimming shortened V by 5 bases and J by 1 base, and 13 bases separated the two germline ends. CDR1 is SGHRS, CDR2 YFSETQ, per germline. The CDR3 is made up of 14 amino acids. Some clones are missing from TCRdb's copy, which holds only in-frame ones; the method was immunoSEQ multiplex PCR. The table includes tens of thousands of clones, 91% detected once. This specimen belongs to a study of chemoradiotherapy in HPV16-positive cancers. Findings and limits, study-wide: In HPV16-positive patients, HPV-responsive T-cell expansion tracked better recurrence-free survival.

The material sequenced was blood, taken from a patient who underwent chemoradiotherapy. This TCR derives from a human donor with HPV-associated anogenital cancer. The genes are TRBV5-1 and TRBJ2-7; no firm D call. The CDR3 DNA reads as TGCGCCAGCAGACCCACGACGGTTTCCTACGAGCAGTACTTC. Translating it yields CASRPTTVSYEQYF.